This T cell receptor beta chain was profiled in a study of T cells after posttransplantation cyclophosphamide. V dropped 4 bases and J dropped 3 bases, with 18 bases sitting between them. Germline loops: CDR1 MNHNS, CDR2 SASEGT. The CDR3 spans 16 residues. Busulfan-fludarabine conditioning, marrow transplant, and cyclophosphamide on days +3 and +4 were administered. Assay: immunoSEQ multiplex PCR; the TCRdb copy retains only in-frame clones and omits some. This sample includes roughly 14,000 clones with no singletons; its ten biggest clones take up 23%. Notes on the study in general: TRB clonality was highly associated with recipient CMV seropositivity and reactivation.

This clone was detected many times. The antigen remains undetermined. This receptor was taken from a female patient in her 40s who received an allogeneic stem cell transplant from a related donor, was CMV-positive, and had no GVHD. Some of the T cells might come from the graft donor. The J gene is TRBJ1-2, the V gene TRBV6-1, with D maybe TRBD1 (6 bases). Material: PBMCs, obtained 950 to 1,200 days after allogeneic stem cell transplant with posttransplant cyclophosphamide. CDR3 region: CASSAHWGRDDYGYTF. The DNA for the CDR3 is TGTGCCAGCAGTGCCCATTGGGGGCGCGATGACTATGGCTACACCTTC.